The 22 T cell receptor beta chains given below trace back to one sample, sequenced in a study of cytomegalovirus exposure and HLA in healthy donors. The PCR contained 60 Vbeta and 13 Jbeta primers. This table comes from immunoSEQ multiplex PCR, and its TCRdb copy is limited to in-frame clones, with some not included. Of around 130,000 clones listed, around 8.5% were seen once; the top ten hold 4.5% to 6%. Source material: PBMCs. Source of these receptors: a man in his forties in good health and CMV-seronegative.

J is TRBJ1-2 and V is TRBV2; the match to TRBD1 covers 7 bases. CDR1 SNHLY and CDR2 FYNNEI come from the germline V gene. V shed 1 base and J 12 bases; nucleotides not matched to a gene: 8. The CDR3 loop spans 13 amino acids. The CDR3 region is CASSEESRGKDTF. In nucleotides, the CDR3 is TGTGCCAGCAGTGAAGAAAGCAGGGGGAAAGACACCTTC.

This clone was counted only a few times. The rearrangement joins TRBV2 to TRBJ2-2, with 8 nucleotides matching TRBD2. Germline CDR1 reads SNHLY; CDR2 reads FYNNEI. Unmatched junction bases numbered 1, after V lost 3 bases and J lost 1 base. This CDR3 spans 15 amino acids. CDR3 in amino acids: CASSELAGNTGELFF. CDR3 nucleotides: TGTGCCAGCAGTGAGCTAGCGGGGAACACCGGGGAGCTGTTTTTT.

The rearrangement links TRBV6-5 to TRBJ2-7; D remains ambiguous. In germline, CDR1 is MNHEY, CDR2 SVGAGI. CDR3 length: 15 amino acids. Trimming shortened V by 6 bases and J by 0 bases, and 15 bases separated the two germline ends. The CDR3 region is CASSPAPSSSYEQYF. In DNA form, the CDR3 reads TGTGCCAGCAGCCCTGCACCTTCGAGCTCCTACGAGCAGTACTTC.

This sequence joins TRBV7-2 and TRBJ1-1; TRBD1 might be the D (5 bases). This CDR3 spans 14 amino acids. Germline CDR1 reads SGHTA; CDR2 reads FQGNSA. V shed 4 bases and J shed 5 bases, with 14 bases lying between them. The DNA for the CDR3 is TGTGCCAGCAGCTCGCGACAGCCCCTAACTGAAGCTTTCTTT. Encoded protein: CASSSRQPLTEAFF.

This clone showed up just a few times. The gene calls are TRBV6-5 and TRBJ1-1; 9 bases are shared with TRBD1. V lost 9 bases, J lost 11 bases, and 13 bases stayed unmatched. The germline V gene encodes CDR1 MNHEY and CDR2 SVGAGI. CDR3 length: 13 amino acids. The CDR3 spells CARRDYNRGRAFF. The CDR3 DNA reads TGTGCCAGAAGGGACTATAACAGGGGGCGGGCTTTCTTT.

The CDR3 nucleotides read TGTGCCAGCAGTGGAGCCCCGAGACAGGGCGGTTCACCCCTCCACTTT. It translates to CASSGAPRQGGSPLHF. The J gene is TRBJ1-6, the V gene TRBV6-1; TRBD1 agrees at 7 bases. Germline loops: CDR1 MNHNS, CDR2 SASEGT. The CDR3 spans 16 residues. Unmatched junction bases numbered 12, after V lost 4 bases and J lost 9 bases.

This clone was found a few times. This sequence joins TRBV7-8 and TRBJ2-7; D may be TRBD2 (6 bases). V was cut by 1 base and J by 1 base, with 8 bases left in between. Germline CDR1 and CDR2: SGHVS and FQNEAQ. This CDR3 is built from 14 residues. This chain's CDR3 is CASSLDGGSYEQYF. For the CDR3, the DNA is TGTGCCAGCAGCTTAGATGGGGGGTCCTACGAGCAGTACTTC.

This chain links TRBV10-3 with TRBJ2-5, with 7 nucleotides matching TRBD1. The J call may be faulty, since TRBJ2-7 better matches the DNA end. Germline V gives CDR1 ENHRY, CDR2 SYGVKD. The CDR3 contains 13 residues. The CDR3 loop reads CAIARDSTYEQYF. The CDR3 nucleotides are TGTGCCATCGCCAGGGACAGTACCTACGAGCAGTACTTC.

V is TRBV28 and J is TRBJ1-5, with TRBD1 as a possible D gene (5 bases). Trimming left V 3 bases short and J 5 bases short, with 11 bases between. This CDR3 has 14 residues. Germline CDR1 and CDR2: MDHEN and SYDVKM. Here the CDR3 reads CASSFLGEDQPQHF. The DNA of the CDR3 is TGTGCCAGCAGTTTTTTGGGGGAGGATCAGCCCCAGCATTTT.

The rearrangement joins TRBV6-4 to TRBJ1-2, with TRBD1 matching 7 bases. Germline V CDR1 and CDR2: MRHNA, SNTAGT. The CDR3 covers 14 residues. V gave up 7 bases and J gave up 3 bases; unmatched junction bases: 8. CDR3 in amino acids: CASTSDREHYGYTF. CDR3 nucleotide sequence: TGTGCCAGCACTTCCGACAGGGAACACTATGGCTACACCTTC.

The chain has TRBV5-1 and TRBJ1-3; no clear D gene. The germline V and J ends were trimmed by 0 bases and 0 bases, with 7 bases remaining between them. CDR3 length equals 15 residues. The germline V gene encodes CDR1 SGHRS and CDR2 YFSETQ. The CDR3 sequence is CASSLVGSSGNTIYF. CDR3 bases: TGCGCCAGCAGCTTGGTAGGGAGCTCTGGAAACACCATATATTTT.

This rearrangement joins TRBV15 to TRBJ2-1; 7 bases align to TRBD2. There are 15 residues in the CDR3. Germline CDR1 is LNHNV and CDR2 is YYDKDF (reference sequence). Trimming removed 4 bases from V and 3 bases from J; junction bases left unmatched: 6. The CDR3 nucleotides are TGTGCCACCAGCACCGGACCTAGCGGCTACAATGAGCAGTTCTTC. It codes for CATSTGPSGYNEQFF. Full variable domain (missing parts from reference TRBV15 and TRBJ2-1): DAMVIQNPRYQVTQFGKPVTLSCSQTLNHNVMYWYQQKSSQAPKLLFHYYDKDFNNEADTPDNFQSRRPNTSFCFLDIRSPGLGDTAMYLCATSTGPSGYNEQFFGPGTRLTVL.

The sample holds a few counts of this clone. CDR3 DNA: TGTGCCAGCAGTTTCAACAATGGTGAAAAACTGTTTTTT. Its protein product is CASSFNNGEKLFF. The rearrangement joins TRBV6-4 to TRBJ1-4, with no clear D. Trimming removed 5 bases from V and 7 bases from J, with 11 bases in between. The V gene's germline CDR1 is MRHNA and CDR2 SNTAGT. CDR3 length equals 13 residues.

This clone was detected only once. This chain links TRBV11-2 with TRBJ2-7; D gene uncertain. The germline V gene encodes CDR1 SGHAT and CDR2 FQNNGV. The CDR3 covers 12 residues. Deletions cut 1 base from V and 4 bases from J, with 5 bases between. The CDR3 DNA reads TGTGCCAGCAGCTTAGGACTGTACGAGCAGTACTTC. This gives the protein CASSLGLYEQYF.

This clone was counted only a few times. This chain joins TRBV6-5 and TRBJ2-3; D might be TRBD1 (6 bases). CDR1 MNHEY and CDR2 SVGAGI come from the germline V gene. The CDR3 spans 14 residues. V dropped 6 bases and J dropped 0 bases, with 10 bases sitting between them. CDR3 sequence reads: CASSRQESTDTQYF. The CDR3 nucleotides read TGTGCCAGCAGCCGACAGGAAAGCACAGATACGCAGTATTTT.

A few counts support this clone. V gene TRBV27 combines with J gene TRBJ2-4, with TRBD1 matching 8 bases. The CDR3 length is 18 residues. CDR1 is MNHEY and CDR2 is SMNVEV in the germline V gene (reference sequence). V was pared by 5 bases and J by 0 bases, with 12 bases of the junction left unmatched. The CDR3 DNA reads TGTGCCAGCAGTAAACGACAGACAGGGGACGTAGCCAAAAACATTCAGTACTTC. It yields the protein CASSKRQTGDVAKNIQYF.

V gene TRBV29-1 combines with J gene TRBJ2-2; a possible D gene is TRBD2 (6 bases). V dropped 6 bases and J dropped 2 bases, with 13 bases sitting between them. This CDR3 is 14 amino acids long. Germline V CDR1 and CDR2: SQVTM, ANQGSEA. CDR3 in DNA: TGCAGCGTCCTGGGACTTGTAAACACCGGGGAGCTGTTTTTT. Amino acids: CSVLGLVNTGELFF.

This clone was counted a few times. The chain joins TRBV6-1 to TRBJ2-7; maybe TRBD2 (6 bases). Germline CDR1 MNHNS, CDR2 SASEGT. CDR3 length equals 16 residues. Trimming took off 0 bases at V and 4 bases at J, with 16 bases between the two ends. Here the CDR3 reads CASSEARGSATYEQYF. CDR3 bases: TGTGCCAGCAGTGAAGCGCGGGGATCAGCGACTTACGAGCAGTACTTC.

This clone has just a few counts. The chain joins TRBV19 to TRBJ1-5; 12 positions agree with TRBD1. V trimming: 1 base; J trimming: 2 bases; junction bases outside the gene matches: 12. The CDR3 runs to 20 residues. CDR1 and CDR2 from the germline V gene are LNHDA and SQIVND (reference sequence). Written as DNA, the CDR3 is TGTGCCAGTAGTATAGGTCCGGGACAGGGGGCAGACGGTGGCAATCAGCCCCAGCATTTT. It is translated as CASSIGPGQGADGGNQPQHF.

The chain carries TRBV5-1 and TRBJ2-1; D is perhaps TRBD2 (5 bases). CDR1 and CDR2 (germline): SGHRS, YFSETQ. This CDR3 is built from 14 residues. The germline V and J ends were trimmed by 4 bases and 0 bases, with 8 bases remaining between them. CDR3 amino acids: CASSVTSSYNEQFF. The CDR3, as DNA: TGCGCCAGCAGCGTAACTAGCTCCTACAATGAGCAGTTCTTC. Combining the CDR3 with reference TRBV5-1 and TRBJ2-1 gives the whole variable domain KAGVTQTPRYLIKTRGQQVTLSCSPISGHRSVSWYQQTPGQGLQFLFEYFSETQRNKGNFPGRFSGRQFSNSRSEMNVSTLELGDSALYLCASSVTSSYNEQFFGPGTRLTVL.

CDR3 DNA: TGTGCCAGCAGACGACAGGGTACCGGGGAGCTGTTTTTT. Amino acid sequence: CASRRQGTGELFF. The V call is TRBV6-4, the J call TRBJ2-2; 7 bases are a match to TRBD1. In germline, CDR1 is MRHNA, CDR2 SNTAGT. V lost 6 bases to trimming and J lost 5 bases; unmatched junction nucleotides: 3. This CDR3 contains 13 residues.

This clone was observed a few times. This chain uses TRBV6-1 with TRBJ2-3; 7 nucleotides align to TRBD2. V gave up 6 bases and J gave up 9 bases; unmatched junction bases: 12. In germline, CDR1 is MNHNS, CDR2 SASEGT. The CDR3 has 14 amino acids. CDR3 sequence (DNA): TGTGCCAGCAGGCCTAGCGGCGGATTGGGGACGCAGTATTTT. Translated: CASRPSGGLGTQYF.